Listed here is a single T cell receptor (beta chain). Its antigen is as yet unknown. This record belongs to a study of vaccination effects on CD4 cells after COVID-19. Measured with immunoSEQ multiplex PCR; TCRdb has only the in-frame clones, and not every one. The profile covers fewer than 65,000 clones, with 70% to 85% appearing a single time and 3.5% to 4.5% taken by the ten largest. Trimming took 4 bases from V and 4 from J, leaving 19 bases between them. Germline lookup yields CDR1 SNHLY and CDR2 FYNNEI. The CDR3 runs 16 residues. In the ViraFEST assay, antigen-specific CD4+ clonotypes were identified by expansion after peptide-pool stimulation. Upon completion of about eleven days in culture, CD4+ T cells were isolated. None of the vaccinated had previously contracted SARS-CoV-2, and their nucleocapsid antibodies tested negative. Cultures of about 2 million PBMC per well contained about 10 IU/ml IL-2 plus 10 ug/ml peptides. Days 3 and 7 were when half the medium was replaced with IL-2 medium.

The chain is built from TRBV2 and TRBJ1-2; D remains unclear. This TCR came from a human donor who received a COVID-19 vaccine. Source: CD4+ T cells from PBMCs cultured with HCoV-OC43 spike peptides, taken before COVID-19 vaccination. As for subset: HCoV-OC43 spike overlapping peptide pool stimulation. CDR3 coding DNA: TGTGCCAGCAGTGCGAAAGCCATAAGCATAGTCTATGGCTACACCTTC. As protein: CASSAKAISIVYGYTF.